The source of this T cell receptor (beta chain) is a study of OX40 agonist ivuxolimab in advanced cancers. Study summary: Patients were given ivuxolimab, an antibody that agonizes OX40 (CD134). Intravenous ivuxolimab at 0.01 to 10 mg/kg was given to patients every 2 weeks. Cohort: 80% to 85% men, mean age around 61, aged about 20 to 90. Partial responses were observed in three patients, of whom one had hepatocellular carcinoma and two had cutaneous melanoma.

The germline V and J ends were trimmed by 5 bases and 7 bases, with 15 bases remaining between them. The CDR3 length is 14 residues. The V gene's germline CDR1 is LNHDA and CDR2 SQIVND (reference sequence). TCRdb keeps only in-frame clones here, not all; method: immunoSEQ multiplex PCR. The sample holds about 71,000 clones, about 93% seen once. The TCR comes from an adult with an advanced solid tumor such as melanoma, head and neck, liver or kidney cancer. The V gene is TRBV19, the J gene TRBJ1-5; D is perhaps TRBD1 (5 bases). This sample comprised CD4+ or CD8+ T cells sorted from blood, obtained in a trial of the OX40 agonist ivuxolimab. The CDR3 loop is CASSVQGNEQPQHF. The DNA for the CDR3 is TGTGCCAGTAGTGTTCAGGGAAATGAACAGCCCCAGCATTTT.